This TCR beta chain derives from a study of regulatory T cells in long-lasting Graves disease. Points from the study as a whole: Tissue studied was limited to peripheral blood, excluding thyroid tissue.

On this clonotype: Antigen specificity is unknown.

V lost 1 base to trimming and J lost 0 bases, with 8 bases between them. The CDR3 runs to 15 residues. Germline loops: CDR1 SGHRS, CDR2 YFSETQ. Through Arm-PCR of CDR3 regions and iRepertoire HTBI primers, TCR beta libraries were built. TCRdb recomputed calls from the multiplex PCR reads with MiXCR, one row per CDR3 protein. Of 300,000 to 400,000 distinct CDR3 sequences in the sample, roughly 17% were seen once. As for time point: newly diagnosed GD, antithyroid drugs for less than 3 months. Making the TCR library involved RNA that had been extracted from PBMCs. These data also formed part of another study, on T cells in Graves' hyperthyroidism and ophthalmopathy.

V usage is TRBV5-1 and J usage is TRBJ2-1, with unresolved D. The receptor comes from a man aged 40-49 years with Graves disease. Specimen: peripheral blood mononuclear cells (PBMCs), collected at new diagnosis, from a patient treated with antithyroid drugs. The CDR3 loop reads CASSLMASSYNEQFF. In DNA form, the CDR3 reads TGCGCCAGCAGCTTGATGGCTAGCTCCTACAATGAGCAGTTCTTC.